One and the same sample provided the 15 T cell receptor beta chains below, sequenced in a study of blood T cell repertoires in COVID-19. The data were produced by immunoSEQ multiplex PCR, yet TCRdb's version contains in-frame clones alone and is incomplete. This sample has 50,000 to 60,000 clones, with 65% to 90% found just once. The sample taken for sequencing was peripheral blood. The origin of the receptors is a human donor in a cohort sampled during active COVID-19.

The DNA of the CDR3 is TGTGCCAGTAGTCGTTCTCGACAGGGGAGGAATGAAAAACTGTTTTTT. Protein sequence: CASSRSRQGRNEKLFF. This chain connects TRBV19 to TRBJ1-4, with 8 positions matching TRBD1. The V gene's germline CDR1 is LNHDA and CDR2 SQIVND (reference sequence). J was trimmed by 5 bases and V by 5 bases; bases with no gene match: 10. CDR3 size: 16 residues.

The chain recombines TRBV29-1 with TRBJ2-1, with D possibly being TRBD2 (6 bases). Looked up from germline, CDR1 is SQVTM and CDR2 is ANQGSEA. CDR3 length: 16 amino acids. Trimming cost V 3 bases and J 0 bases, with 15 bases left between them. The CDR3 loop is CSVDPTSFDSYNEQFF. Written as DNA, the CDR3 is TGCAGCGTTGACCCCACTAGCTTTGACTCCTACAATGAGCAGTTCTTC.

The chain is built from TRBV14 and TRBJ1-1; D unresolved. CDR3 length: 13 residues. V lost 0 bases to trimming and J lost 8 bases, with 10 bases between them. Per germline, CDR1 SGHDN and CDR2 FVKESK. DNA for the CDR3: TGTGCCAGCAGCCAAGATTGGACGGGGGAAGCTTTCTTT. This sequence encodes CASSQDWTGEAFF.

The chain couples TRBV7-3 to TRBJ2-3; 12 nucleotides agree with TRBD2. This CDR3 has 19 amino acids. V was clipped by 0 bases and J by 5 bases; unmatched bases: 12. Germline V gene data show CDR1 as SGHTA and CDR2 as FQGTGA. CDR3 residues: CASSLTGGGLAGPQDTQYF. The CDR3 DNA sequence: TGTGCCAGCAGCTTAACAGGGGGCGGACTAGCGGGGCCCCAAGATACGCAGTATTTT.

The chain links TRBV27 to TRBJ2-7, with D perhaps TRBD1 (5 bases). The germline V gene encodes CDR1 MNHEY and CDR2 SMNVEV (reference sequence). The CDR3 is 12 residues long. V dropped 5 bases and J dropped 2 bases, with 7 bases sitting between them. CDR3 nucleotide sequence: TGTGCCAGCAGTCAGGGAACCTACGAGCAGTACTTC. It encodes CASSQGTYEQYF.

This sequence joins TRBV7-2 and TRBJ2-3; the D gene is possibly TRBD2 (5 bases). CDR1 SGHTA and CDR2 FQGNSA come from the germline V gene. The CDR3 is made up of 14 amino acids. V was pared by 5 bases and J by 3 bases, with 12 bases between. The CDR3 loop is CASSPTGRTDTQYF. CDR3 bases: TGTGCCAGCAGCCCCACGGGGAGAACAGATACGCAGTATTTT.

The chain carries TRBV9 and TRBJ2-7, with a tentative D call TRBD2 (6 bases). Germline loops: CDR1 SGDLS, CDR2 YYNGEE. Trimming took off 0 bases at V and 6 bases at J, with 13 bases between the two ends. The CDR3 has 14 amino acids. CDR3: CASSVGRRGGEQYF. CDR3 sequence (DNA): TGTGCCAGCAGCGTAGGTCGGAGGGGAGGCGAGCAGTACTTC.

This clone showed up just a few times. CDR3 nucleotides: TGTGCCAGCAGTTACTCGACACAGGGGGAGCTGTTTTTT. It encodes CASSYSTQGELFF. The rearrangement joins TRBV6-5 to TRBJ2-2; no firm D call. V shed 0 bases and J shed 8 bases, with 7 bases lying between them. The CDR3 has 13 residues. CDR1 and CDR2 from the germline V gene are MNHEY and SVGAGI.

V and J are TRBV9 and TRBJ1-3; TRBD1 is a possible D gene (5 bases). The CDR3 covers 16 residues. Germline V CDR1 and CDR2: SGDLS, YYNGEE. The V end was cut by 3 bases, the J end by 0 bases, with 13 bases between. CDR3 in DNA: TGTGCCAGCAGCGCCACCAGGGTCAGCTCTGGAAACACCATATATTTT. It translates to CASSATRVSSGNTIYF.

V is TRBV19 and J is TRBJ2-5; possible D gene TRBD1, 6 bases. Germline V gene sequence: CDR1 LNHDA, CDR2 SQIVND (reference sequence). This CDR3 contains 14 residues. V gave up 5 bases and J gave up 1 base, with 11 bases separating them. The CDR3 protein is CASSHAGVQETQYF. For the CDR3, the DNA is TGTGCCAGTAGTCATGCAGGGGTCCAAGAGACCCAGTACTTC.

The rearrangement joins TRBV28 to TRBJ2-7; 10 bases match TRBD1. With V trimmed by 4 bases and J by 0 bases, 6 bases remained unmatched. Germline-derived CDR1 and CDR2 are MDHEN and SYDVKM. CDR3 length: 16 amino acids. CDR3 loop: CASSSSGTGDSYEQYF. DNA for the CDR3: TGTGCCAGCAGTTCATCCGGGACAGGGGACTCCTACGAGCAGTACTTC. The full variable domain, its missing parts supplied by reference TRBV28 and TRBJ2-7, is DVKVTQSSRYLVKRTGEKVFLECVQDMDHENMFWYRQDPGLGLRLIYFSYDVKMKEKGDIPEGYSVSREKKERFSLILESASTNQTSMYLCASSSSGTGDSYEQYFGPGTRLTVT.

The CDR3 is CASSPGGTGPSYEQYF. In nucleotides, the CDR3 is TGTGCCAGCAGTCCCGGGGGGACAGGGCCCTCCTACGAGCAGTACTTC. The chain carries TRBV28 and TRBJ2-7; 9 nucleotides agree with TRBD1. This CDR3 is built from 16 residues. The ends lost 5 bases at V and 0 bases at J; junction bases unmatched: 8. Germline assignment: CDR1 MDHEN and CDR2 SYDVKM.

The chain links TRBV15 to TRBJ1-1; D remains unclear. This CDR3 is 11 amino acids long. V lost 1 base to trimming and J lost 5 bases, with 2 bases between them. Germline V gene lookup returns CDR1 LNHNV and CDR2 YYDKDF (reference sequence). CDR3 sequence (DNA): TGTGCCACCAGCAGAGTAACTGAAGCTTTCTTT. This gives the protein CATSRVTEAFF.

The chain couples TRBV5-1 to TRBJ1-1; D is uncertain. The CDR3 is 14 amino acids. CDR1 and CDR2 from the germline V gene are SGHRS and YFSETQ. With 4 bases removed from V and 1 base from J, the gap between germline ends came to 11 bases. The CDR3 bases are TGCGCCAGCAGCGCCTATTCAGGGAACACTGAAGCTTTCTTT. Encoded protein: CASSAYSGNTEAFF.

The chain employs TRBV27 and TRBJ1-1; D might be TRBD1 (5 bases). Trimming took 5 bases from V and 4 from J, leaving 26 bases between them. CDR1 is MNHEY, CDR2 SMNVEV, per germline (reference sequence). This CDR3 spans 18 amino acids. The CDR3 sequence is CASSLSGGIRFAGTEAFF. CDR3 nucleotide sequence: TGTGCCAGCAGTCTCTCCGGGGGGATTCGTTTCGCGGGCACTGAAGCTTTCTTT.